One and the same sample provided the 5 T cell receptor beta chains below, sequenced in a study of technical replicates of blood from several donors. Some clones are missing from TCRdb's copy, which holds only in-frame ones; the method was immunoSEQ multiplex PCR. The sample has more than 90,000 clones, 95% seen once; the top ten hold approximately 0.26%. Sequencing was done on a sample of T cells isolated from PBMCs. Every receptor here comes from a human donor in good health.

The J gene is TRBJ1-2, the V gene TRBV4-2; D is perhaps TRBD1 (6 bases). V was shortened by 5 bases and J by 6 bases, with 16 bases between the two germline ends. The germline gives CDR1 LGHNA, CDR2 YNFKEQ. The CDR3 length is 14 residues. DNA for the CDR3: TGTGCCAGCAGCACGACAGGTACGGTCGATGGCTACACCTTC. It encodes CASSTTGTVDGYTF.

The chain employs TRBV5-6 and TRBJ2-3, with D possibly being TRBD2 (6 bases). The CDR3 consists of 15 residues. Germline CDR1 and CDR2: SGHDT and YYEEEE. Trimming stripped 3 bases from V and 1 base from J, with 12 bases between. The CDR3 here is CASSWGGRGTDTQYF. The CDR3 bases are TGTGCCAGCAGCTGGGGAGGCCGGGGCACAGATACGCAGTATTTT.

The chain couples TRBV7-8 to TRBJ2-7; 8 nucleotides align to TRBD1. The CDR3 length is 15 residues. Germline CDR1 SGHVS, CDR2 FQNEAQ. With V trimmed by 5 bases and J by 0 bases, 6 bases remained unmatched. Written as DNA, the CDR3 is TGTGCCAGCAGCCGGACAGGGATCCCCTCCTACGAGCAGTACTTC. It codes for CASSRTGIPSYEQYF.

The rearrangement joins TRBV30 to TRBJ2-6; 8 bases map to TRBD1. This CDR3 contains 18 residues. J gave up 0 bases and V 6 bases, and 13 bases lay outside the gene matches. Germline CDR1 and CDR2: GTSNPN and SVGIG (reference sequence). The CDR3 here is CACQGATTGISGANVLTF. The DNA for the CDR3 is TGTGCCTGCCAGGGGGCGACAACAGGAATCTCTGGGGCCAACGTCCTGACTTTC.

The DNA of the CDR3 is TGTGCCAGCCGGGGACTAGCGGGAAAAAACTACAATGAGCAGTTCTTC. Translated: CASRGLAGKNYNEQFF. The chain carries TRBV2 and TRBJ2-1, with 13 positions matching TRBD2. The CDR3 is 16 residues long. The V gene's germline CDR1 is SNHLY and CDR2 FYNNEI. Trimming cost V 8 bases and J 3 bases; bases outside gene matches: 7. The complete variable domain, with remaining parts taken from reference TRBV2 and TRBJ2-1, reads EPEVTQTPSHQVTQMGQEVILRCVPISNHLYFYWYRQILGQKVEFLVSFYNNEISEKSEIFDDQFSVERPDGSNFTLKIRSTKLEDSAMYFCASRGLAGKNYNEQFFGPGTRLTVL.